This T cell receptor beta chain derives from a study of blood T cell repertoires in COVID-19. Across the study: Italy, Spain and the United States were the sources of the convalescent and acute COVID-19 samples.

Adults between roughly 18 and 89 years of age took part from some 25 US areas. Participants reported their clinical history, and cohort assignment relied on those reports. Cohort 3 recovery required two negative PCRs, clearance, or symptom resolution. The protocol was immunoSEQ multiplex PCR, while the TCRdb copy is restricted to in-frame clones and leaves out a portion. The sample shows over 250,000 clones, 80% to 95% of them seen only once. CDR1 SNHLY and CDR2 FYNNEI come from the germline V gene. The CDR3 is made up of 16 amino acids. Losses at the gene ends were 5 bases for V and 5 bases for J; bases not matched to a gene: 13.

Sequenced: PBMCs or T cells enriched from blood (not recorded which). This clonotype was sampled from a woman aged 30 to 39 who had recovered from COVID-19. The rearrangement joins TRBV2 to TRBJ2-5; 8 bases fit TRBD1. The CDR3 spells CASSSGDRTGRETQYF. The CDR3 DNA is TGTGCCAGCAGTTCGGGAGACCGGACAGGGAGGGAGACCCAGTACTTC.